This TCR beta chain derives from a study of beta chain features in type 1 diabetes. Note on this clone: The target antigen is unknown.

Study-level results: Type 1 diabetes patients showed a moderate but significant shortening of TCRB CDR3s in all four CD4+ subsets. A closer apparent resemblance between naive, central memory and Treg TCRB repertoires was seen in patients than in healthy donors.

Expressed TCRB transcripts were sequenced because the entire RNA isolate underwent reverse transcription. Measured with immunoSEQ multiplex PCR; TCRdb has only the in-frame clones, and not every one. This table holds around 600,000 clones, around 11% found once. Source material: naive CD4+ T cells from blood. The sequence derives from a man aged 25 to 40 with type 1 diabetes.

The CDR3 DNA follows: TGTGCCAGCAGCTTAGGGGGACAAGAGACCCAGTACTTC. As protein: CASSLGGQETQYF. The V and J genes are TRBV7-8 and TRBJ2-5; D gene uncertain. Trimming removed 1 base from V and 2 bases from J, with 5 bases in between. This CDR3 region has 13 residues. The germline CDR1 and CDR2 sequences are SGHVS and FQNEAQ.